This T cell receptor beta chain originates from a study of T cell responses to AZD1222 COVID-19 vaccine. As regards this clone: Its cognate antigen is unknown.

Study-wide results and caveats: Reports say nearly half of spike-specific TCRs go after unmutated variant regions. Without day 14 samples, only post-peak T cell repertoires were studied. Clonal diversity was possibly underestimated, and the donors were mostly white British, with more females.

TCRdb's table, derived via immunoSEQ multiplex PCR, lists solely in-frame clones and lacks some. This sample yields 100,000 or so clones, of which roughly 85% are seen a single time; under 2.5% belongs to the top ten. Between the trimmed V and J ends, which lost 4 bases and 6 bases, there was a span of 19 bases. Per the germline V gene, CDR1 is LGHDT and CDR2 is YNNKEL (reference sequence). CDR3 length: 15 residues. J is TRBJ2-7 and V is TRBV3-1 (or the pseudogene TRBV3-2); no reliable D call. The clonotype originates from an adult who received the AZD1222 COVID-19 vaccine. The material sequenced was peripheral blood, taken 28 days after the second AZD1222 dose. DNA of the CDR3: TGTGCCAGCAGCCCTTCAATGGACCCTACCAGCGAGCAGTACTTC. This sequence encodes CASSPSMDPTSEQYF.